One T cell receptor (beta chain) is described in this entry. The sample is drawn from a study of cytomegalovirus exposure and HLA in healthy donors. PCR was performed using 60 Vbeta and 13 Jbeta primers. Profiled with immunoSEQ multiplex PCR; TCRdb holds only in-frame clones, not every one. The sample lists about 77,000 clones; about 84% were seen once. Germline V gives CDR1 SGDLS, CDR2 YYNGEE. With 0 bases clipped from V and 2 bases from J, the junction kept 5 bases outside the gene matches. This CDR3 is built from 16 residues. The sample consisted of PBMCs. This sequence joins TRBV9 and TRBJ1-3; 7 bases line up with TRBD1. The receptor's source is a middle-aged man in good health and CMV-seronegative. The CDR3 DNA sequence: TGTGCCAGCAGCGTAGGGGCAGGGGGTACTGGAAACACCATATATTTT. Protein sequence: CASSVGAGGTGNTIYF.